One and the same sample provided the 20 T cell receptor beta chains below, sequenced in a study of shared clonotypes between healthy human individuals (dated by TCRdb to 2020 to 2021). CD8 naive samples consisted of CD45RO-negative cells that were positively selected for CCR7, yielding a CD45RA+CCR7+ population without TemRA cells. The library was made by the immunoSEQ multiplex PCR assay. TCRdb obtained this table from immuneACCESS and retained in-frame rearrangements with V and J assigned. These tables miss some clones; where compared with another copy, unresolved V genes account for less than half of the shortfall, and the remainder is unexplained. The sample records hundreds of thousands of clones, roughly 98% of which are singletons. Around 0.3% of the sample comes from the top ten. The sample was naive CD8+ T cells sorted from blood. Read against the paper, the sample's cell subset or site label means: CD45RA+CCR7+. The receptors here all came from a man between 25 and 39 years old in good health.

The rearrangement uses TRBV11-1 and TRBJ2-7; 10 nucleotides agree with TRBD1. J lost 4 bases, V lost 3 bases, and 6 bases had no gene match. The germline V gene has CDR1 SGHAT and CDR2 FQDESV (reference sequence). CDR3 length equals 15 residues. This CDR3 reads CASSFEPGQGYEQYF. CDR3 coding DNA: TGTGCCAGCAGCTTCGAACCGGGACAGGGGTACGAGCAGTACTTC.

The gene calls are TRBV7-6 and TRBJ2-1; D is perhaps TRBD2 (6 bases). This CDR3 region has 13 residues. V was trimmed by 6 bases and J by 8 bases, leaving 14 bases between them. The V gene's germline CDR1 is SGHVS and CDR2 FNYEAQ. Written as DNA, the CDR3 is TGTGCCAGCAGAGGGGACTTGGTCGATGAGCAGTTCTTC. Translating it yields CASRGDLVDEQFF.

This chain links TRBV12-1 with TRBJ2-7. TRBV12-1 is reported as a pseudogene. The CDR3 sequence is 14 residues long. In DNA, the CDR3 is TGTGCCAGCAGCTTTGACTGGGGACCCGGCGAGCAGTACTTC. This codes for CASSFDWGPGEQYF.

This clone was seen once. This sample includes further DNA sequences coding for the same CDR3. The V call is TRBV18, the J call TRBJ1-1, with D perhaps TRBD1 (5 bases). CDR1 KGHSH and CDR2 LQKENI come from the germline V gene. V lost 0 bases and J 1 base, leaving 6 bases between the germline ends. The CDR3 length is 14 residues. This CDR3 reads CASSPPDRNTEAFF. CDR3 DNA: TGTGCCAGCTCACCACCCGACAGGAACACTGAAGCTTTCTTT.

The CDR3: CAISEEDREWTEAFF. CDR3 DNA sequence: TGTGCCATCAGTGAGGAGGACAGGGAGTGGACTGAAGCTTTCTTT. The rearrangement joins TRBV10-3 to TRBJ1-1; 8 nucleotides match TRBD1. This CDR3 spans 15 amino acids. The germline V gene has CDR1 ENHRY and CDR2 SYGVKD. V dropped 2 bases and J dropped 5; count of bases not matched to a gene: 7.

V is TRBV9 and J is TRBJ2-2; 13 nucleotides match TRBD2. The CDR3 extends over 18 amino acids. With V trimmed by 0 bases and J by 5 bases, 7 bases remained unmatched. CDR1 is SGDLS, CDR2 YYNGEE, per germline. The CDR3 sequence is CASSVGRMGLAGTGELFF. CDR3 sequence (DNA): TGTGCCAGCAGCGTAGGTAGGATGGGACTAGCGGGGACCGGGGAGCTGTTTTTT.

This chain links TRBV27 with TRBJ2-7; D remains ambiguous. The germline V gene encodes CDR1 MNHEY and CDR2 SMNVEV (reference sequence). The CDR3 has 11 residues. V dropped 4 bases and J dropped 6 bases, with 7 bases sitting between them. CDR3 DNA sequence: TGTGCCAGCAGTTGGATGGGCGAGCAGTACTTC. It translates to CASSWMGEQYF.

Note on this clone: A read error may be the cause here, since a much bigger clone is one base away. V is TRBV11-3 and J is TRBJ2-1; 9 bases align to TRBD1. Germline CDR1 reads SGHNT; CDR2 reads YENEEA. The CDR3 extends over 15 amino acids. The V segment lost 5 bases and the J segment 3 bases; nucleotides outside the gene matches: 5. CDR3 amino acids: CASSPGTGNYNEQFF. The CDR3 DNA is TGTGCCAGCAGCCCCGGGACAGGGAACTACAATGAGCAGTTCTTC.

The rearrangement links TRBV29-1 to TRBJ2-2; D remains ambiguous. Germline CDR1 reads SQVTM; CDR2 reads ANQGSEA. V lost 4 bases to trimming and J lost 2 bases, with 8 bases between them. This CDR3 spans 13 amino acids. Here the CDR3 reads CSVVRVNTGELFF. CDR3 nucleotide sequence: TGCAGCGTTGTTCGCGTAAACACCGGGGAGCTGTTTTTT.

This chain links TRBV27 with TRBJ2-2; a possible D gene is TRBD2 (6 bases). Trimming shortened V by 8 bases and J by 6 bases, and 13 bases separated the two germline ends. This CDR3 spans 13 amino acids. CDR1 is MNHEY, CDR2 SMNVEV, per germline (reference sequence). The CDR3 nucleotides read TGTGCCAGCCGATGGGGACTTCCCGGGGAGCTGTTTTTT. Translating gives CASRWGLPGELFF.

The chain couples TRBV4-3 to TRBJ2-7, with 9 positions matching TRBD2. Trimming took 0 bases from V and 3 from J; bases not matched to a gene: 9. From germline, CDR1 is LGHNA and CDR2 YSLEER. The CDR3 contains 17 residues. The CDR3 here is CASSQEIRLAEFYEQYF. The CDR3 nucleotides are TGCGCCAGCAGCCAAGAGATCCGACTAGCGGAATTCTACGAGCAGTACTTC.

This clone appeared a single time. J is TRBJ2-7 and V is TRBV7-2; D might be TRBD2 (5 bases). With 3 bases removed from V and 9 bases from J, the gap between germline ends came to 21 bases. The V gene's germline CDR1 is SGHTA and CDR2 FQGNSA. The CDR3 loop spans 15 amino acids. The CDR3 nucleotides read TGTGCCAGCAGCTTGTCCGGTCAGGCCTCCCGGGGGCAGTACTTC. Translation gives CASSLSGQASRGQYF. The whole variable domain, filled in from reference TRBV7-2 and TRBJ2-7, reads GAGVSQSPSNKVTEKGKDVELRCDPISGHTALYWYRQSLGQGLEFLIYFQGNSAPDKSGLPSDRFSAERTGGSVSTLTIQRTQQEDSAVYLCASSLSGQASRGQYFGPGTRLTVT.

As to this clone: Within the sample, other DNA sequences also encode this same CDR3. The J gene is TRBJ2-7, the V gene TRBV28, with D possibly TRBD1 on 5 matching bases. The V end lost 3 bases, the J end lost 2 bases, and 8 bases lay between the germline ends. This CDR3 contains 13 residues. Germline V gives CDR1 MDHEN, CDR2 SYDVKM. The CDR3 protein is CASSFGRAYEQYF. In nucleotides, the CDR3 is TGTGCCAGCAGTTTCGGCAGGGCCTACGAGCAGTACTTC. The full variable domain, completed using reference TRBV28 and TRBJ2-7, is DVKVTQSSRYLVKRTGEKVFLECVQDMDHENMFWYRQDPGLGLRLIYFSYDVKMKEKGDIPEGYSVSREKKERFSLILESASTNQTSMYLCASSFGRAYEQYFGPGTRLTVT.

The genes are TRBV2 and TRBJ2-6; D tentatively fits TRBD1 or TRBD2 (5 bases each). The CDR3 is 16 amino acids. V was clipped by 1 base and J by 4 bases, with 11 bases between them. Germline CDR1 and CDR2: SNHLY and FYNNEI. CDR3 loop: CASSEGWGTGANVLTF. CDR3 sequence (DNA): TGTGCCAGCAGTGAAGGTTGGGGGACCGGGGCCAACGTCCTGACTTTC. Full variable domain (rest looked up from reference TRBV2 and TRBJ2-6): EPEVTQTPSHQVTQMGQEVILRCVPISNHLYFYWYRQILGQKVEFLVSFYNNEISEKSEIFDDQFSVERPDGSNFTLKIRSTKLEDSAMYFCASSEGWGTGANVLTFGAGSRLTVL.

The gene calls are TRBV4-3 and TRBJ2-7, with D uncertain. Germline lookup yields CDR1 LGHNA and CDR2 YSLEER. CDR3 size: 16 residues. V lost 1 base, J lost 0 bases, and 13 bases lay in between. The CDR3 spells CASSQGWAHSSYEQYF. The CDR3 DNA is TGCGCCAGCAGCCAAGGATGGGCCCATAGCTCCTACGAGCAGTACTTC.

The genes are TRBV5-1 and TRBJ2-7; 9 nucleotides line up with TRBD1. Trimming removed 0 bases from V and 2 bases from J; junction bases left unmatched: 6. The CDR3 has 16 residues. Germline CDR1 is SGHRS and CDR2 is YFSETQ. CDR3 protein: CASSLGPGQGAYEQYF. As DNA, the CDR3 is TGCGCCAGCAGCTTGGGACCGGGACAGGGAGCCTACGAGCAGTACTTC. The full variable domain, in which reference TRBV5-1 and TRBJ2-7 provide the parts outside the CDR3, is KAGVTQTPRYLIKTRGQQVTLSCSPISGHRSVSWYQQTPGQGLQFLFEYFSETQRNKGNFPGRFSGRQFSNSRSEMNVSTLELGDSALYLCASSLGPGQGAYEQYFGPGTRLTVT.

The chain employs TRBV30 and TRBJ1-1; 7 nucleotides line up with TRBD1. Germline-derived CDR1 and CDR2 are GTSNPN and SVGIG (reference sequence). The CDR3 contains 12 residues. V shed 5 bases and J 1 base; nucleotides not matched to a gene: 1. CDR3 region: CAWGDRNTEAFF. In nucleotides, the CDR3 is TGTGCCTGGGGGGACAGGAACACTGAAGCTTTCTTT. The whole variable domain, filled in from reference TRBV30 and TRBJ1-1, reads SQTIHQWPATLVQPVGSPLSLECTVEGTSNPNLYWYRQAAGRGLQLLFYSVGIGQISSEVPQNLSASRPQDRQFILSSKKLLLSDSGFYLCAWGDRNTEAFFGQGTRLTVV.

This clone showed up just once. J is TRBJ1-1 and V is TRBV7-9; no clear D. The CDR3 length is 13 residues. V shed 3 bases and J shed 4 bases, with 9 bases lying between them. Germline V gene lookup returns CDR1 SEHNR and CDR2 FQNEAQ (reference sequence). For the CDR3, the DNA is TGTGCCAGCAGCTTTCACGGCAGCACTGAAGCTTTCTTT. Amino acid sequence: CASSFHGSTEAFF.

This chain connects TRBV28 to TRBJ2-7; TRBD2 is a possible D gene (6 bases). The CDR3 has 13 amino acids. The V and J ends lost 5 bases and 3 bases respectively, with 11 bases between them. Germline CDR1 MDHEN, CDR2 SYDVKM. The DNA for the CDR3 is TGTGCCAGCAGTCAGGTTAGCGGCTACGAGCAGTACTTC. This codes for CASSQVSGYEQYF. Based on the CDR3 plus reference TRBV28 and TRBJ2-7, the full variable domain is DVKVTQSSRYLVKRTGEKVFLECVQDMDHENMFWYRQDPGLGLRLIYFSYDVKMKEKGDIPEGYSVSREKKERFSLILESASTNQTSMYLCASSQVSGYEQYFGPGTRLTVT.

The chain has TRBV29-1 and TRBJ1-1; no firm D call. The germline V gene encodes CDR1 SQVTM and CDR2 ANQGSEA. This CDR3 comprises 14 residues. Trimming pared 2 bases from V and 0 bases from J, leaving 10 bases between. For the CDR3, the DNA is TGCAGCGTTGAAAACGGAATCATGAACACTGAAGCTTTCTTT. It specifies CSVENGIMNTEAFF.